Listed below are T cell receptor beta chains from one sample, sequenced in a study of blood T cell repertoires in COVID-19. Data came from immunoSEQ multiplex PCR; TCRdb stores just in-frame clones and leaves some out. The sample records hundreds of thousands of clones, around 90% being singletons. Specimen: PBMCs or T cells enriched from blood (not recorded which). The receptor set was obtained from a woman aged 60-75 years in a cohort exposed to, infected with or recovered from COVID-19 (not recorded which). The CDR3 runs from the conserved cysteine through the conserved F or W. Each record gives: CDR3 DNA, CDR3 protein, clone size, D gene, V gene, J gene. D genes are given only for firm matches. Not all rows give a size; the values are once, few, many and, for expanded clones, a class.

cdr3_nt: TGCAGTGCTAGTGTAGCAGGGAACAGCTACGAGCAGTACTTC
cdr3_aa: CSASVAGNSYEQYF
clone_size: .
d_call: .
v_call: TRBV20-1
j_call: TRBJ2-7

cdr3_nt: TGTGCCAGCAACAATGGGGGGGCCAACAATGAGCAGTTCTTC
cdr3_aa: CASNNGGANNEQFF
clone_size: once
d_call: .
v_call: TRBV6-9
j_call: TRBJ2-1

cdr3_nt: TGTGCCAGCAGCCAAGGAAAGGGACTACCTACCTACGAGCAGTACTTC
cdr3_aa: CASSQGKGLPTYEQYF
clone_size: .
d_call: TRBD2
v_call: TRBV3-1/TRBV3-2
j_call: TRBJ2-7

cdr3_nt: TGTGCCAGCAGGGCCCGACAGGGAGCCACAGATACGCAGTATTTT
cdr3_aa: CASRARQGATDTQYF
clone_size: .
d_call: TRBD1
v_call: TRBV7-2
j_call: TRBJ2-3

cdr3_nt: TGTGCCAGCAGCCCCAGGGGATCCTACGAGCAGTACTTC
cdr3_aa: CASSPRGSYEQYF
clone_size: once
d_call: .
v_call: TRBV7-8
j_call: TRBJ2-7

cdr3_nt: TGTGCCAGCAGCTTGGGCAGGCCGAATTCACCCCTCCACTTT
cdr3_aa: CASSLGRPNSPLHF
clone_size: .
d_call: .
v_call: TRBV7-9
j_call: TRBJ1-6

cdr3_nt: TGTGCCAGCAGCTTACAACTAGCGGGAACGTACGAGCAGTACTTC
cdr3_aa: CASSLQLAGTYEQYF
clone_size: .
d_call: TRBD2
v_call: TRBV7-2
j_call: TRBJ2-7

cdr3_nt: TGTGCCAGCAGCCCGGGTCAGGGGGCGGGCGAGCAGTACTTC
cdr3_aa: CASSPGQGAGEQYF
clone_size: once
d_call: TRBD1
v_call: TRBV5-8
j_call: TRBJ2-7

cdr3_nt: TGTGCCAGCAGCGTAAGACCTTCCCCGGGGGAGACCCAGTACTTC
cdr3_aa: CASSVRPSPGETQYF
clone_size: .
d_call: .
v_call: TRBV9
j_call: TRBJ2-5

cdr3_nt: TGTGCCAGCAGCCGTCCCGGGACTAGCGGGAGGTCCCATGAGCAGTTCTTC
cdr3_aa: CASSRPGTSGRSHEQFF
clone_size: .
d_call: TRBD2
v_call: TRBV6-2/TRBV6-3
j_call: TRBJ2-1

cdr3_nt: TGTGCCAGCAGTCCAACCGACGCCCGGGTCAATGAGCAGTTCTTC
cdr3_aa: CASSPTDARVNEQFF
clone_size: .
d_call: .
v_call: TRBV27
j_call: TRBJ2-1

cdr3_nt: TGTGCCAGCAGAAAGAGTGTTGAAGCTTTCTTT
cdr3_aa: CASRKSVEAFF
clone_size: .
d_call: .
v_call: TRBV2
j_call: TRBJ1-1

cdr3_nt: TGTGCCAGCAGCGCCCAGGGGACCCGCACAGATACGCAGTATTTT
cdr3_aa: CASSAQGTRTDTQYF
clone_size: .
d_call: .
v_call: TRBV7-3
j_call: TRBJ2-3

cdr3_nt: TGTGCCAGCAGTCCCCGACTAGCGGGAGGGCCGGATACGCAGTATTTT
cdr3_aa: CASSPRLAGGPDTQYF
clone_size: .
d_call: TRBD2
v_call: TRBV27
j_call: TRBJ2-3

cdr3_nt: TGTGCCAGCAGCCTCCAAGGCCAGGGGGCTGGTGAAGCTTTCTTT
cdr3_aa: CASSLQGQGAGEAFF
clone_size: .
d_call: TRBD1
v_call: TRBV7-2
j_call: TRBJ1-1

cdr3_nt: TGCGCCAGCAGCTTGCCTAGCGGTCCTCAGGAGACCCAGTACTTC
cdr3_aa: CASSLPSGPQETQYF
clone_size: .
d_call: TRBD2
v_call: TRBV5-1
j_call: TRBJ2-5

cdr3_nt: TGTGCCAGCAGCTTAGGAGGACTACTCGGGGATACGCAGTATTTT
cdr3_aa: CASSLGGLLGDTQYF
clone_size: .
d_call: .
v_call: TRBV7-2
j_call: TRBJ2-3

cdr3_nt: TGTGCCAGCACCGTACTAGCGGGAGCCCAGTTCTTC
cdr3_aa: CASTVLAGAQFF
clone_size: .
d_call: TRBD2
v_call: TRBV28
j_call: TRBJ2-1

cdr3_nt: TGTGCCAGCAGCCCAGGGGGCGGGATAGGAGAGACCCAGTACTTC
cdr3_aa: CASSPGGGIGETQYF
clone_size: once
d_call: TRBD1
v_call: TRBV9
j_call: TRBJ2-5

cdr3_nt: TGTGCCAGCAGCACCAGCCGAACTAGCGGGAGAAGCAATGAGCAGTTCTTC
cdr3_aa: CASSTSRTSGRSNEQFF
clone_size: once
d_call: TRBD2
v_call: TRBV3-1/TRBV3-2
j_call: TRBJ2-1

cdr3_nt: TGTGCCAGCAGTTTAGCGGGAGGGTCCTACGAGCAGTACTTC
cdr3_aa: CASSLAGGSYEQYF
clone_size: .
d_call: TRBD2
v_call: TRBV28
j_call: TRBJ2-7

cdr3_nt: TGTGCCAGCAGTTACCGGGGGGAATACTATAATTCACCCCTCCACTTT
cdr3_aa: CASSYRGEYYNSPLHF
clone_size: .
d_call: .
v_call: TRBV6-5
j_call: TRBJ1-6

cdr3_nt: TGCGCCAGCAGCCAAGTTTGGGGGGGCGAGCAGTTCTTC
cdr3_aa: CASSQVWGGEQFF
clone_size: .
d_call: .
v_call: TRBV4-3
j_call: TRBJ2-1

cdr3_nt: TGCGCCAGCTCCCCGGGAACCTTTAACTATGGCTACACCTTC
cdr3_aa: CASSPGTFNYGYTF
clone_size: .
d_call: .
v_call: TRBV10-1
j_call: TRBJ1-2

cdr3_nt: TGTGCCAGTAGTATCCTTACACAGGGGAATTTGGCTTTCTTT
cdr3_aa: CASSILTQGNLAFF
clone_size: .
d_call: TRBD1
v_call: TRBV19
j_call: TRBJ1-1

cdr3_nt: TGTGCCACCAGCAGAGGGACAGGGGGCTACAATGAGCAGTTCTTC
cdr3_aa: CATSRGTGGYNEQFF
clone_size: once
d_call: TRBD1
v_call: TRBV15
j_call: TRBJ2-1

cdr3_nt: TGTGCCAGCAGTCGCCGGGACAGGACTTCTAGCGGGGGACGAGATACGCAGTATTTT
cdr3_aa: CASSRRDRTSSGGRDTQYF
clone_size: few
d_call: TRBD2
v_call: TRBV6-6
j_call: TRBJ2-3

cdr3_nt: TGCAGCGTTGCCAAAGACATGAACACTGAAGCTTTCTTT
cdr3_aa: CSVAKDMNTEAFF
clone_size: .
d_call: .
v_call: TRBV29-1
j_call: TRBJ1-1

cdr3_nt: TGTGCCAGCAGCTTAGATCGTGCGTGGGGAGGGGATAGCAATCAGCCCCAGCATTTT
cdr3_aa: CASSLDRAWGGDSNQPQHF
clone_size: .
d_call: .
v_call: TRBV7-2
j_call: TRBJ1-5

cdr3_nt: TGTGCCAGCAGATATCCACAGGGATACGAGCAGTACTTC
cdr3_aa: CASRYPQGYEQYF
clone_size: .
d_call: .
v_call: TRBV28
j_call: TRBJ2-7

cdr3_nt: TGTGCCAGCAGTTTAGCCTCCCAGGGGTTTACTGAAGCTTTCTTT
cdr3_aa: CASSLASQGFTEAFF
clone_size: .
d_call: .
v_call: TRBV28
j_call: TRBJ1-1

cdr3_nt: TGCGCCAGCAGCCAAGATGACAGGGGGAGCAGAAAGCAGTACTTC
cdr3_aa: CASSQDDRGSRKQYF
clone_size: .
d_call: TRBD1
v_call: TRBV4-1
j_call: TRBJ2-7

cdr3_nt: TGTGCCAGCAGTTGGGGGGGAAGTCAGGATGGCTACACCTTC
cdr3_aa: CASSWGGSQDGYTF
clone_size: .
d_call: .
v_call: TRBV28
j_call: TRBJ1-2

cdr3_nt: TGTGCCAGCAGCCAAGAGACAGGGGGTTCCTACGAGCAGTACTTC
cdr3_aa: CASSQETGGSYEQYF
clone_size: .
d_call: TRBD1
v_call: TRBV14
j_call: TRBJ2-7

cdr3_nt: TGCGCCAGCAGCCTTACGACCGGGACAGGGGGCGAAAAACTGTTTTTT
cdr3_aa: CASSLTTGTGGEKLFF
clone_size: .
d_call: TRBD1
v_call: TRBV4-1
j_call: TRBJ1-4

cdr3_nt: TGTGCCAGCAGTTTATATCCCCCAGGGGCTCGCACAGATACGCAGTATTTT
cdr3_aa: CASSLYPPGARTDTQYF
clone_size: .
d_call: .
v_call: TRBV28
j_call: TRBJ2-3

cdr3_nt: TGTGCCAGCAGCCAAGATGGTGGAGGGGTAGGCTACACCTTC
cdr3_aa: CASSQDGGGVGYTF
clone_size: .
d_call: .
v_call: TRBV14
j_call: TRBJ1-2

cdr3_nt: TGTGCCAGTAGTCACACAGGGATGAACACTGAAGCTTTCTTT
cdr3_aa: CASSHTGMNTEAFF
clone_size: .
d_call: .
v_call: TRBV19
j_call: TRBJ1-1

cdr3_nt: TGTGCCAGTAGACCCCCGACAGGGAGGAGGATGAACACTGAAGCTTTCTTT
cdr3_aa: CASRPPTGRRMNTEAFF
clone_size: .
d_call: TRBD1
v_call: TRBV19
j_call: TRBJ1-1

cdr3_nt: TGTGCCAGCAGTTACTCCGGGGCACAGGGTGAAAAACTGTTTTTT
cdr3_aa: CASSYSGAQGEKLFF
clone_size: .
d_call: .
v_call: TRBV6-5
j_call: TRBJ1-4

cdr3_nt: TGTGCCAGCAGTCTGAGCGGGAACTCCTACGAGCAGTACTTC
cdr3_aa: CASSLSGNSYEQYF
clone_size: .
d_call: TRBD2
v_call: TRBV28
j_call: TRBJ2-7

cdr3_nt: TGTGCCAGCAGCTTAGTACAGGTGGACACTGAAGCTTTCTTT
cdr3_aa: CASSLVQVDTEAFF
clone_size: .
d_call: .
v_call: TRBV7-9
j_call: TRBJ1-1

cdr3_nt: TGTGCCAGCAGCGTAGGGGGGACAGGGGCCTACGAGCAGTACTTC
cdr3_aa: CASSVGGTGAYEQYF
clone_size: .
d_call: TRBD1
v_call: TRBV9
j_call: TRBJ2-7

cdr3_nt: TGTGCCTGGAGTGGGGGTTATTCGGGACAGGGACCTTCCTACGAGCAGTACTTC
cdr3_aa: CAWSGGYSGQGPSYEQYF
clone_size: .
d_call: TRBD1
v_call: TRBV30
j_call: TRBJ2-7

cdr3_nt: TGTGCCAGCAGCTCCCGCAGGGGCCACACAGATACGCAGTATTTT
cdr3_aa: CASSSRRGHTDTQYF
clone_size: .
d_call: .
v_call: TRBV7-2
j_call: TRBJ2-3

cdr3_nt: TGTGCCAGCAGCTTGCGGGACAGGGGCGCACCCTACAATGAGCAGTTCTTC
cdr3_aa: CASSLRDRGAPYNEQFF
clone_size: .
d_call: TRBD1
v_call: TRBV5-5
j_call: TRBJ2-1

cdr3_nt: TGTGCCAGCAGCTTGGCGGACAAGGCTACAAGCAAGCAGTACTTC
cdr3_aa: CASSLADKATSKQYF
clone_size: .
d_call: .
v_call: TRBV7-9
j_call: TRBJ2-7

cdr3_nt: TGTGCCAGCAGCCTCAGGGGGCTGTATAATTCACCCCTCCACTTT
cdr3_aa: CASSLRGLYNSPLHF
clone_size: once
d_call: TRBD1
v_call: TRBV27
j_call: TRBJ1-6

cdr3_nt: TGTGCCAGCAGCTTGTTGGGCTACGGGAAGCAGTATTTT
cdr3_aa: CASSLLGYGKQYF
clone_size: few
d_call: .
v_call: TRBV5-6
j_call: TRBJ2-3

cdr3_nt: TGTGCCACCAGTGTAAACTCCCAGGGAACTGGGGCCAACGTCCTGACTTTC
cdr3_aa: CATSVNSQGTGANVLTF
clone_size: .
d_call: .
v_call: TRBV24-1
j_call: TRBJ2-6

cdr3_nt: TGTGCCAGCAGTGCCTCCGGGACTAAGAGCACAGATACGCAGTATTTT
cdr3_aa: CASSASGTKSTDTQYF
clone_size: .
d_call: TRBD2
v_call: TRBV2
j_call: TRBJ2-3

cdr3_nt: TGTGCCAGCAGTTCGGGGGGCGGTTATCAGCCCCAGCATTTT
cdr3_aa: CASSSGGGYQPQHF
clone_size: .
d_call: .
v_call: TRBV3-1/TRBV3-2
j_call: TRBJ1-5

cdr3_nt: TGTGCCAGCAGCCCCGGTGTAGGGGGCTACAATGAGCAGTTCTTC
cdr3_aa: CASSPGVGGYNEQFF
clone_size: once
d_call: .
v_call: TRBV9
j_call: TRBJ2-1